These 31 T cell receptor beta chains were all obtained from the same sample, sequenced in a study of CD8+CD57+ T cells in acquired aplastic anemia. Genomic DNA, serving as template, underwent TCR beta VDJ and CDR3 profiling. TCRdb analysed the reads with MiXCR anew, one entry per CDR3 protein. The sample has about 210,000 distinct CDR3 sequences, around 32% seen once; the top ten hold 0.9% to 1.2%. Specimen: sorted CD4+, CD8+, or CD8+CD57+ T cells (not recorded which) from PBMCs. The receptors originated from a human donor in good health, serving as a control.

This clonotype came up many times. The chain has TRBV20-1 and TRBJ1-2; D may be TRBD1 (6 bases). The CDR3 loop spans 14 amino acids. V was pared by 0 bases and J by 2 bases, with 10 bases between. Germline V CDR1 and CDR2: DFQATT, SNEGSKA (reference sequence). The CDR3 sequence: CSARDQTGNYGYTF. The CDR3, as DNA: TGCAGTGCTAGAGATCAAACAGGGAACTATGGCTACACCTTC.

The chain joins TRBV14 to TRBJ2-1, with TRBD1 matching 11 bases. The junction had 11 bases not matched to a gene; V was cut back by 4 bases and J by 12 bases. Per germline, CDR1 SGHDN and CDR2 FVKESK. This CDR3 contains 15 residues. The CDR3 loop reads CASSRPGQGDLGQFF. The CDR3 nucleotides read TGTGCCAGCAGCCGACCGGGACAGGGGGATTTGGGGCAGTTCTTC.

This clonotype was recorded many times. The chain is built from TRBV6-5 and TRBJ2-1; D might be TRBD2 (6 bases). This CDR3 has 17 amino acids. Between the trimmed V and J ends, which lost 2 bases and 5 bases, there was a span of 19 bases. Germline-derived CDR1 and CDR2 are MNHEY and SVGAGI. CDR3 loop: CASSYEFPGSGDNEQFF. The DNA of the CDR3 is TGTGCCAGCAGTTACGAGTTCCCCGGGAGTGGTGACAATGAGCAGTTCTTC.

The CDR3 is CASSPTSRQGNTEAFF. As DNA, the CDR3 is TGTGCCAGCTCACCGACATCCCGACAGGGCAACACTGAAGCTTTCTTT. This chain links TRBV18 with TRBJ1-1, with TRBD1 matching over 7 bases. The V segment lost 3 bases and the J segment 2 bases; nucleotides outside the gene matches: 9. The CDR3 has 16 amino acids. CDR1 is KGHSH and CDR2 is LQKENI in the germline V gene.

The rearrangement links TRBV2 to TRBJ2-3; D possibly matches TRBD1 or TRBD2 (5 bases each). The CDR3 extends over 15 amino acids. V dropped 8 bases and J dropped 6 bases, with 21 bases sitting between them. CDR1 SNHLY and CDR2 FYNNEI come from the germline V gene. The CDR3 region is CASSPPGPQVDTQYF. CDR3 coding DNA: TGTGCCAGCTCACCCCCGGGGCCCCAAGTGGATACGCAGTATTTT.

The DNA for the CDR3 is TGCAGTGCTTCCCCGGGACTAGCGGGGGGGCGGACCGGGGAGCTGTTTTTT. It specifies CSASPGLAGGRTGELFF. The J gene is TRBJ2-2, the V gene TRBV20-1, with 16 bases matching TRBD2. This CDR3 spans 17 amino acids. V gave up 5 bases and J gave up 5 bases; unmatched junction bases: 8. Germline CDR1 and CDR2: DFQATT and SNEGSKA (reference sequence).

This clonotype was seen ten or more times. V gene TRBV6-6 combines with J gene TRBJ1-6; 7 nucleotides align to TRBD1. Germline values: CDR1 MNHNY, CDR2 SVGAGI (reference sequence). V shed 0 bases, J shed 7 bases, and the junction held 3 bases outside the gene matches. CDR3 size: 15 residues. This chain's CDR3 is CASSYSIQGNSPLHF. The DNA for the CDR3 is TGTGCCAGCAGTTACTCGATACAGGGGAATTCACCCCTCCACTTT.

A few counts support this clonotype. For the CDR3, the DNA is TGTGCCAGCAGCCGAGGGGGCTCTGGGGCCAACGTCCTGACTTTC. This encodes CASSRGGSGANVLTF. The chain joins TRBV6-2 or TRBV6-3 to TRBJ2-6, with D possibly TRBD1 on 6 matching bases. The CDR3 totals 15 residues. CDR1 MNHEY and CDR2 SVGEGT come from the germline V gene. Trimming left V 6 bases short and J 0 bases short, with 9 bases between.

The rearrangement uses TRBV5-1 and TRBJ1-1; D might be TRBD1 (5 bases). In germline, CDR1 is SGHRS, CDR2 YFSETQ. Trimming took 4 bases from V and 1 from J, leaving 14 bases between them. CDR3 length equals 15 residues. The CDR3 is CASSGLGAGNTEAFF. In DNA form, the CDR3 reads TGCGCCAGCAGCGGCCTCGGGGCGGGGAACACTGAAGCTTTCTTT.

This chain links TRBV10-3 with TRBJ2-3; 7 positions agree with TRBD1. CDR3 size: 14 residues. V trimming: 9 bases; J trimming: 0 bases; junction bases outside the gene matches: 6. Germline CDR1 and CDR2: ENHRY and SYGVKD. The CDR3 reads CAITTGPSTDTQYF. CDR3 coding DNA: TGTGCCATTACGACAGGGCCTAGCACAGATACGCAGTATTTT.

In this sample, this clonotype turned up many times. The chain employs TRBV4-2 and TRBJ1-2; TRBD1 is a possible D gene (5 bases). The CDR3 has 13 residues. V lost 0 bases to trimming and J lost 5 bases, with 7 bases between them. Germline lookup yields CDR1 LGHNA and CDR2 YNFKEQ. In nucleotides, the CDR3 is TGTGCCAGCAGCCAAGACCAGGGATATGGCTACACCTTC. It yields the protein CASSQDQGYGYTF.

This clonotype was seen repeatedly, ten times or more. V and J are TRBV7-9 and TRBJ1-6; no definite D call. The CDR3 runs to 12 residues. Trimming left V 2 bases short and J 9 bases short, with 5 bases between. The germline V gene encodes CDR1 SEHNR and CDR2 FQNEAQ (reference sequence). CDR3: CASSLLLSPLHF. The CDR3 region has the DNA TGTGCCAGCAGCTTATTACTTTCACCCCTCCACTTT.

This clonotype was seen ten or more times. This rearrangement joins TRBV12-5 to TRBJ2-7; no clear D. Trimming left V 2 bases short and J 4 bases short, with 12 bases between. The CDR3 sequence is 14 residues long. In germline, CDR1 is LGHNT, CDR2 FRNRAP. The CDR3 region has the DNA TGTGCTAGTGGTTTGAGCCGGGTTCAGTACGAGCAGTACTTC. Its translation: CASGLSRVQYEQYF.

This clonotype occurred many times. This chain uses TRBV2 with TRBJ1-2, with D uncertain. Germline CDR1 is SNHLY and CDR2 is FYNNEI. The CDR3 is 10 amino acids. Trimming took off 0 bases at V and 11 bases at J, with 4 bases between the two ends. CDR3 nucleotides: TGTGCCAGCAGTGAAGCGGAGTACACCTTC. Amino acids: CASSEAEYTF.

This clonotype occurred many times. CDR3 in DNA: TGTGCCAGTAGTATAGATCTGGGACAGGGGAATCAGCCCCAGCATTTT. Translation: CASSIDLGQGNQPQHF. The chain couples TRBV19 to TRBJ1-5; 10 bases match TRBD1. CDR1 and CDR2 (germline): LNHDA, SQIVND (reference sequence). Trimming cost V 0 bases and J 4 bases; bases outside gene matches: 3. The CDR3 loop spans 16 amino acids.

This clonotype was seen more than once but under ten times. The chain couples TRBV20-1 to TRBJ2-2; 9 nucleotides agree with TRBD2. V trimming: 2 bases; J trimming: 3 bases; junction bases outside the gene matches: 4. The CDR3 extends over 15 amino acids. Germline lookup yields CDR1 DFQATT and CDR2 SNEGSKA (reference sequence). CDR3 nucleotides: TGCAGTGCTAGACGAGCGGGAGGCGACACCGGGGAGCTGTTTTTT. Protein sequence: CSARRAGGDTGELFF.

This clonotype was seen more than once but under ten times. J is TRBJ2-5 and V is TRBV5-4; 7 nucleotides align to TRBD1. V gave up 0 bases and J gave up 5 bases; unmatched junction bases: 4. The V gene's germline CDR1 is SGHNT and CDR2 YYREEE (reference sequence). CDR3 length: 14 amino acids. This chain's CDR3 is CASSLGTGRETQYF. CDR3 DNA sequence: TGTGCCAGCAGCTTGGGGACAGGACGGGAGACCCAGTACTTC.

The rearrangement uses TRBV6-1 and TRBJ2-3, with 9 nucleotides matching TRBD2. Germline CDR1 is MNHNS and CDR2 is SASEGT. The CDR3 length is 16 residues. Losses at the gene ends were 5 bases for V and 1 base for J; bases not matched to a gene: 7. CDR3 DNA: TGTGCCAGCAGTAAACGCGCTAGCGGGGGCACAGATACGCAGTATTTT. This encodes CASSKRASGGTDTQYF.

For this clonotype: This clone may be a read error of a much larger clone one base away. The chain employs TRBV19 and TRBJ1-3; no firm D call. Germline values: CDR1 LNHDA, CDR2 SQIVND (reference sequence). The CDR3 contains 15 residues. The CDR3 protein is CASSATKDPGDTIYF. For the CDR3, the DNA is TGTGCCAGTAGTGCTACCAAAGACCCTGGAGACACCATATATTTT.

This clonotype came up a few times. The chain combines TRBV19 with TRBJ2-1; D unclear. Trimming cost V 7 bases and J 2 bases, with 15 bases left between them. The CDR3 is 15 residues long. Germline CDR1 is LNHDA and CDR2 is SQIVND (reference sequence). CDR3 sequence: CASNQRVAPYNEQFF. For the CDR3, the DNA is TGTGCCAGTAACCAAAGGGTTGCACCCTACAATGAGCAGTTCTTC.

This clonotype was seen repeatedly, ten times or more. V usage is TRBV5-1 and J usage is TRBJ1-6, with D possibly being TRBD1 (5 bases). The germline V and J ends were trimmed by 0 bases and 8 bases, with 18 bases remaining between them. The CDR3 has 17 amino acids. The germline V gene has CDR1 SGHRS and CDR2 YFSETQ. The CDR3, as DNA: TGCGCCAGCAGCTTGGGGGTAGGGGCATTAGGAGATTCACCCCTCCACTTT. It specifies CASSLGVGALGDSPLHF.

This rearrangement joins TRBV28 to TRBJ2-7; TRBD2 is a possible D gene (6 bases). V was trimmed by 4 bases and J by 3 bases, leaving 10 bases between them. Germline V lookup: CDR1 MDHEN, CDR2 SYDVKM. The CDR3 length is 13 residues. The DNA for the CDR3 is TGTGCCAGCAGTTGGACTACCGTCTACGAGCAGTACTTC. It specifies CASSWTTVYEQYF.

This clonotype has more than one count but fewer than ten. The CDR3 spells CASSRDSYQETQYF. CDR3 DNA: TGTGCCAGCAGCCGGGACAGCTACCAAGAGACCCAGTACTTC. The chain is built from TRBV5-5 and TRBJ2-5, with 7 bases fitting TRBD1. The CDR3 runs to 14 residues. V lost 4 bases and J lost 0; bases outside the gene matches: 3. Germline values: CDR1 SGHKS, CDR2 YYEKEE (reference sequence).

The chain recombines TRBV6-1 with TRBJ2-5; D may be TRBD1 or TRBD2 (5 bases each). V lost 3 bases, J lost 5 bases, and 31 bases lay in between. This CDR3 contains 20 residues. The germline gives CDR1 MNHNS, CDR2 SASEGT. CDR3 bases: TGTGCCAGCAGTGATGCGGCCCGGGGCTTTTTCTTTTTGGGTAGCGAGACCCAGTACTTC. Amino acid sequence: CASSDAARGFFFLGSETQYF.

The table lists this clonotype with many counts. This sequence joins TRBV10-3 and TRBJ1-2; the D gene is possibly TRBD1 (5 bases). The CDR3 consists of 14 residues. Germline values: CDR1 ENHRY, CDR2 SYGVKD. Trimming removed 11 bases from V and 8 bases from J, with 24 bases in between. The CDR3 here is CAVMDGDYFMGYTF. The CDR3 bases are TGTGCCGTTATGGACGGGGACTACTTTATGGGCTACACCTTC.

This clonotype has a single count. The chain carries TRBV19 and TRBJ1-1; D is unclear. The germline CDR1 and CDR2 sequences are LNHDA and SQIVND (reference sequence). V dropped 3 bases and J dropped 5 bases, with 10 bases sitting between them. The CDR3 is 13 residues long. The CDR3 coding sequence is TGTGCCAGTAGTATTCAAAAGGGTACTGAAGCTTTCTTT. Translation: CASSIQKGTEAFF. The variable domain in full, with the rest retrieved from reference TRBV19 and TRBJ1-1, is DGGITQSPKYLFRKEGQNVTLSCEQNLNHDAMYWYRQDPGQGLRLIYYSQIVNDFQKGDIAEGYSVSREKKESFPLTVTSAQKNPTAFYLCASSIQKGTEAFFGQGTRLTVV.

Note on this clonotype: A much bigger clone sits one base away, suggesting this may be a read error. The V call is TRBV7-2, the J call TRBJ2-7, with a possible D match to TRBD2 (5 bases). Germline CDR1 reads SGHTA; CDR2 reads FQGNSA. The CDR3 is 13 amino acids. CDR3 DNA: TGTGCCAGCAGCTTAGTAGCACTAGTTGAGCAGTGCTTC. Translated, it gives CASSLVALVEQCF.

This clonotype was seen only a few times. The genes are TRBV28 and TRBJ2-2, with D tentatively TRBD1 (5 bases). The V and J ends lost 5 bases and 2 bases respectively, with 21 bases between them. The CDR3 runs 18 residues. Looked up from germline, CDR1 is MDHEN and CDR2 is SYDVKM. DNA of the CDR3: TGTGCCAGCAGTGTCCTTGTCCGGTGGCAGGGAAACACCGGGGAGCTGTTTTTT. Its translation: CASSVLVRWQGNTGELFF.

This clonotype showed up many times. This chain links TRBV11-1 with TRBJ2-3; possibly TRBD1 for D (7 bases). Trimming cost V 2 bases and J 2 bases, with 20 bases left between them. Germline V lookup: CDR1 SGHAT, CDR2 FQDESV (reference sequence). This CDR3 contains 18 residues. CDR3 nucleotides: TGTGCCAGCAGCTTATCAGTTAGGGGGCGCGGGGTCACAGATACGCAGTATTTT. Translating it yields CASSLSVRGRGVTDTQYF. Variable domain in full (rest from reference TRBV11-1 and TRBJ2-3): EAEVAQSPRYKITEKSQAVAFWCDPISGHATLYWYRQILGQGPELLVQFQDESVVDDSQLPKDRFSAERLKGVDSTLKIQPAELGDSAMYLCASSLSVRGRGVTDTQYFGPGTRLTVL.

With regard to this clonotype: This may arise from a read error, as a much more abundant clone is one base away. V usage is TRBV6-1 and J usage is TRBJ2-7; 13 bases match TRBD2. Germline CDR1 and CDR2: MNHNS and SASEGT. V was pared by 8 bases and J by 2 bases, with 9 bases of the junction left unmatched. The CDR3 runs to 16 residues. The CDR3 spells CASRLGTSGATYEQYF. The CDR3 DNA follows: TGTGCCAGCCGCTTAGGGACTAGCGGGGCAACCTACGAGCAGTACTTC.

In this sample, this clonotype turned up a few times. A single base separates this from a much larger clone, so it may be a read error. The chain has TRBV20-1 and TRBJ2-7, with D perhaps matching TRBD2 (5 bases). Germline values: CDR1 DFQATT, CDR2 SNEGSKA (reference sequence). The V end was cut by 6 bases, the J end by 3 bases, with 21 bases between. The CDR3 totals 15 residues. CDR3 region: CSADIGEKGLYEQYF. CDR3 DNA: TGCAGTGCAGACATCGGGGAGAAAGGTCTCTACGAGCAGTACTTC.